Presented here are 4 T cell receptor beta chains from one specimen sequenced in a study of blood T cell repertoires in COVID-19. Clones were sequenced by immunoSEQ multiplex PCR, and TCRdb holds only the in-frame ones, with some missing. The sample carries tens of thousands of clones, roughly 90% recorded once. The specimen sequenced was peripheral blood. The receptor set was obtained from a human donor in a cohort sampled during active COVID-19.

The rearrangement joins TRBV7-8 to TRBJ1-2; D ambiguous. V was cut by 1 base and J by 4 bases, with 16 bases left in between. The length of the CDR3 is 16 residues. CDR1 is SGHVS and CDR2 is FQNEAQ in the germline V gene. The CDR3, as DNA: TGTGCCAGCAGCTTAGTAGGCGGGGAAACCCTCTATGGCTACACCTTC. The encoded protein is CASSLVGGETLYGYTF.

This clone is a singleton in its sample. The CDR3 here is CASSFGIQETQYF. DNA of the CDR3: TGTGCCAGCAGCTTTGGCATACAAGAGACCCAGTACTTC. The rearrangement uses TRBV7-9 and TRBJ2-5; D is unclear. The CDR3 has 13 amino acids. Trimming pared 3 bases from V and 2 bases from J, leaving 7 bases between. The germline V gene has CDR1 SEHNR and CDR2 FQNEAQ (reference sequence).

The chain joins TRBV5-8 to TRBJ1-4; 7 bases match TRBD1. The V segment lost 4 bases and the J segment 0 bases; nucleotides outside the gene matches: 6. The CDR3 spans 16 residues. CDR1 is SGHTS and CDR2 is YDEGEE in the germline V gene. CDR3 nucleotides: TGTGCCAGCAGCGATTGGACAGGTTCAACTAATGAAAAACTGTTTTTT. Amino acids: CASSDWTGSTNEKLFF. Full variable domain (outside the CDR3, taken from reference TRBV5-8 and TRBJ1-4): EAGVTQSPTHLIKTRGQQATLRCSPISGHTSVYWYQQALGLGLQFLLWYDEGEERNRGNFPPRFSGRQFPNYSSELNVNALELEDSALYLCASSDWTGSTNEKLFFGSGTQLSVL.

The chain joins TRBV4-1 to TRBJ2-2; TRBD1 agrees at 9 bases. Germline CDR1 reads MGHRA; CDR2 reads YSYEKL. The trim removed 3 bases at V and 5 bases at J, leaving 7 bases unmatched. There are 16 residues in the CDR3. Written as DNA, the CDR3 is TGCGCCAGCAGCCAGCCGACAGGGGGAAAGACCGGGGAGCTGTTTTTT. It yields the protein CASSQPTGGKTGELFF.